This T cell receptor (beta chain) came from a study of blood T cell dynamics during melanoma immunotherapy. Germline lookup yields CDR1 GTSNPN and CDR2 SVGIG (reference sequence). The CDR3 consists of 16 residues. With V trimmed by 2 bases and J by 4 bases, 8 bases remained unmatched. The time point was: pre-treatment baseline. Sequencing used immunoSEQ multiplex PCR; TCRdb keeps in-frame clones, though not all of them. The sample includes 6,000 to 8,000 clones, approximately 84% of them seen just once. The rearrangement joins TRBV30 to TRBJ1-1; TRBD1 matches 12 bases. This sample comprised blood, obtained from a patient treated with checkpoint blockade. This receptor was identified in a human donor with melanoma. This CDR3 reads CAWSFPGQGASTEAFF. The DNA for the CDR3 is TGTGCCTGGAGTTTTCCGGGACAGGGGGCGAGCACTGAAGCTTTCTTT.